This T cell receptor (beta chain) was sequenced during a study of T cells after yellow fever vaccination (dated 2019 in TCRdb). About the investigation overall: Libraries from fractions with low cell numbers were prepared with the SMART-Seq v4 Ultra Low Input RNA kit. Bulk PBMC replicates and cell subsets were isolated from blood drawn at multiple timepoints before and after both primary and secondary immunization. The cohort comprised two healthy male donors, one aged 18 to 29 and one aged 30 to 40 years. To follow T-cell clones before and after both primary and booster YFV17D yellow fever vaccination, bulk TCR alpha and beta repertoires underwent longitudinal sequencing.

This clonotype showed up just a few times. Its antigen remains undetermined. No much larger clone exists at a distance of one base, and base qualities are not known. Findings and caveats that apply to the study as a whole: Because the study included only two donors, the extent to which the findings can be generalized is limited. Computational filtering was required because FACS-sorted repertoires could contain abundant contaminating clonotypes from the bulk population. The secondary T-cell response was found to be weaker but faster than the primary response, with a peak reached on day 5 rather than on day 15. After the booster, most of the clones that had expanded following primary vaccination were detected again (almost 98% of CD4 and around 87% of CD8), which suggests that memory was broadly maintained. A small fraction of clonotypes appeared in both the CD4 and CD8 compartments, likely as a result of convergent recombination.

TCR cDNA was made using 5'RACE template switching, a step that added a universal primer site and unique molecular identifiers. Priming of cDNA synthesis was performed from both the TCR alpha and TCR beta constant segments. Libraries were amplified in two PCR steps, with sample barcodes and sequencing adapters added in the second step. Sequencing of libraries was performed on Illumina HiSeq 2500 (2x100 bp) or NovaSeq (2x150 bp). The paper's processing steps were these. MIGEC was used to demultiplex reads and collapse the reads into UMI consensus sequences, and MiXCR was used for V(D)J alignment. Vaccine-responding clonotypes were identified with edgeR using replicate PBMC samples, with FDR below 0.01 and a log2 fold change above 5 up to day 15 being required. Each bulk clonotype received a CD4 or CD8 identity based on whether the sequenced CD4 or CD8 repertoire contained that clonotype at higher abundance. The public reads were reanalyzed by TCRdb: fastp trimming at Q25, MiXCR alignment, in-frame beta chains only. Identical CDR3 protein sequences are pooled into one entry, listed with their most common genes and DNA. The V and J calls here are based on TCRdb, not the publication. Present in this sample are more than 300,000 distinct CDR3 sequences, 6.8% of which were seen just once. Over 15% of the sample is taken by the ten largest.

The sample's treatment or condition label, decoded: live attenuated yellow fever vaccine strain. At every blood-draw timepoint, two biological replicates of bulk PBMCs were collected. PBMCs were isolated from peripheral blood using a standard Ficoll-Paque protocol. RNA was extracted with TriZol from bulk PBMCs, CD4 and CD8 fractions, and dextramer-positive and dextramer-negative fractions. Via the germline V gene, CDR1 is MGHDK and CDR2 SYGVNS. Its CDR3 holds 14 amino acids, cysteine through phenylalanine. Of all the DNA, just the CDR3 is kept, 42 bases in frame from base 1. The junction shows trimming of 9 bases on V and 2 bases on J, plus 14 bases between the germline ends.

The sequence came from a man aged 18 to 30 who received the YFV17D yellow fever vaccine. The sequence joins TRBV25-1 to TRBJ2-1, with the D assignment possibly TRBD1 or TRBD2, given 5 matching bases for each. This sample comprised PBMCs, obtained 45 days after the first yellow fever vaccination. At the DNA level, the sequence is TGTGCCAGTAACCGGGACGGCACCTACAATGAGCAGTTCTTC. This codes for CASNRDGTYNEQFF. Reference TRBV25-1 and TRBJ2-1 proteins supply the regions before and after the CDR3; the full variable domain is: EADIYQTPRYLVIGTGKKITLECSQTMGHDKMYWYQQDPGMELHLIHYSYGVNSTEKGDLSSESTVSRIRTEHFPLTLESARPSHTSQYLCASNRDGTYNEQFFGPGTRLTVL.